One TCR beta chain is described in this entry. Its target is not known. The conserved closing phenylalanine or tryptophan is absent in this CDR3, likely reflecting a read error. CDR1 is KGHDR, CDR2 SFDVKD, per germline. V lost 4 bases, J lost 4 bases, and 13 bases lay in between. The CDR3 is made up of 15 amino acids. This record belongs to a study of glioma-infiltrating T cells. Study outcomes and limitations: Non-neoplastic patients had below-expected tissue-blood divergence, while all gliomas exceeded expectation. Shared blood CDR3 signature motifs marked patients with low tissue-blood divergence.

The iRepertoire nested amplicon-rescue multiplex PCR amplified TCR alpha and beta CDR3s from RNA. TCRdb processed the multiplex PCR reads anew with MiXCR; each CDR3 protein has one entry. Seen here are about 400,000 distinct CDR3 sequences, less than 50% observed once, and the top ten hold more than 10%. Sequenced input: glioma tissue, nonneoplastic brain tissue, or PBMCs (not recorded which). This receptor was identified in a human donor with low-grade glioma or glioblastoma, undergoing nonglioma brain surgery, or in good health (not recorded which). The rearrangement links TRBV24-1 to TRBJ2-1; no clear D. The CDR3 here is CATSEGSSTYNEQFL. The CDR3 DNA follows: TGTGCCACCAGTGAGGGGTCCTCAACTTACAATGAGCAGTTCTTA.